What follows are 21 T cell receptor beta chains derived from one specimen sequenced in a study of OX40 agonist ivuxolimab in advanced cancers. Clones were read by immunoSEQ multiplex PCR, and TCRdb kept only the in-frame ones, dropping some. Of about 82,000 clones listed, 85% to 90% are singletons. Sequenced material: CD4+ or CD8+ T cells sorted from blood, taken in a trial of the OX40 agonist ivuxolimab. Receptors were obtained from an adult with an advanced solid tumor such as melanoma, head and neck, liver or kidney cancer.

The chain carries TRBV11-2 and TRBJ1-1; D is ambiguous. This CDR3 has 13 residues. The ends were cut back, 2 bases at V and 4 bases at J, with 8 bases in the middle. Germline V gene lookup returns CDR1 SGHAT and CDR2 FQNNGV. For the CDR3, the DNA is TGTGCCAGCAGCTTATTCCGGGGCACTGAAGCTTTCTTT. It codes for CASSLFRGTEAFF.

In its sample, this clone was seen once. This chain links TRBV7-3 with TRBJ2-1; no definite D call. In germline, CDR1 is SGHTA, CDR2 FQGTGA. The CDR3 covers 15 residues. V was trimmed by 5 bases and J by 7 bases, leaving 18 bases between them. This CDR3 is CASSPVGIVVNEQFF. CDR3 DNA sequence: TGTGCCAGCAGCCCGGTGGGGATAGTAGTTAATGAGCAGTTCTTC.

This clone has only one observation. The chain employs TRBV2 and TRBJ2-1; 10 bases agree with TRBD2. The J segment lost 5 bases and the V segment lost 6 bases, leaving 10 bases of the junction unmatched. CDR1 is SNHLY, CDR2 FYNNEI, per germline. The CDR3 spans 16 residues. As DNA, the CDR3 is TGTGCCAGCAGGTGGACAACTAGCGGGACCCACAATGAGCAGTTCTTC. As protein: CASRWTTSGTHNEQFF.

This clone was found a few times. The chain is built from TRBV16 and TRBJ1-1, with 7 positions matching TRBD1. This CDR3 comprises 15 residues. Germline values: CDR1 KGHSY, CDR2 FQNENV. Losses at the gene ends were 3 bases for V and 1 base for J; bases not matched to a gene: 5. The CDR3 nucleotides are TGTGCCAGCAGCCATATACGGGACAGGAACACTGAAGCTTTCTTT. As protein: CASSHIRDRNTEAFF.

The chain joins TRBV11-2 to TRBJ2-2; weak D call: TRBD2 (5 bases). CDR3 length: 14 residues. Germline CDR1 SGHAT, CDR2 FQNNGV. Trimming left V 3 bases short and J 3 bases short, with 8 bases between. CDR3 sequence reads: CASSLRVDTGELFF. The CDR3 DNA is TGTGCCAGCAGCTTGAGGGTAGACACCGGGGAGCTGTTTTTT.

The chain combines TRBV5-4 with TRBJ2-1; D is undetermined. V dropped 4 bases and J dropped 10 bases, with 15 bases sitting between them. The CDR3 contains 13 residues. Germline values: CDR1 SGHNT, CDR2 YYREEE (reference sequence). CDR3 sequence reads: CASSPRTIPEQFF. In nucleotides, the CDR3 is TGTGCCAGCAGCCCTCGGACCATACCGGAGCAGTTCTTC.

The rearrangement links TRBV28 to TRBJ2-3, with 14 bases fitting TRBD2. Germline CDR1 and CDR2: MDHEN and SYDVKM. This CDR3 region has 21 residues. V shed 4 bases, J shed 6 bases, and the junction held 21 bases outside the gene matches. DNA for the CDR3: TGTGCCAGCAGTTCCCCGTTCGGGACTAGCGGGAGTTTTACTCGGATGGATACGCAGTATTTT. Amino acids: CASSSPFGTSGSFTRMDTQYF. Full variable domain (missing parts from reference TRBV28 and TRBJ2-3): DVKVTQSSRYLVKRTGEKVFLECVQDMDHENMFWYRQDPGLGLRLIYFSYDVKMKEKGDIPEGYSVSREKKERFSLILESASTNQTSMYLCASSSPFGTSGSFTRMDTQYFGPGTRLTVL.

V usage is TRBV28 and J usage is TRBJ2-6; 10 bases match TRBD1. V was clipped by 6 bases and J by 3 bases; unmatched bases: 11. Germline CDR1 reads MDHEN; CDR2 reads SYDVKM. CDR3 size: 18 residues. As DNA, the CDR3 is TGTGCCAGCAGCTATAGACAGGGGGCTATAGATGGGGCCAACGTCCTGACTTTC. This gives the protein CASSYRQGAIDGANVLTF.

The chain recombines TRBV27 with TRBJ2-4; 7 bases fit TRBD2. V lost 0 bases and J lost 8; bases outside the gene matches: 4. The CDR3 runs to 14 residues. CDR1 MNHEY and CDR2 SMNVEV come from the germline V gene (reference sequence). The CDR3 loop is CASSLSSGRDIQYF. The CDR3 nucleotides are TGTGCCAGCAGTTTATCGTCTGGGAGGGACATTCAGTACTTC.

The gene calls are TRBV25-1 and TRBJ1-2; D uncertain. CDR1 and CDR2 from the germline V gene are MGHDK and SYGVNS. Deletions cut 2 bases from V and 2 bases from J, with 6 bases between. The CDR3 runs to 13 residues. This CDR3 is CASSERQNYGYTF. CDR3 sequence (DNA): TGTGCCAGCAGTGAAAGGCAGAACTATGGCTACACCTTC.

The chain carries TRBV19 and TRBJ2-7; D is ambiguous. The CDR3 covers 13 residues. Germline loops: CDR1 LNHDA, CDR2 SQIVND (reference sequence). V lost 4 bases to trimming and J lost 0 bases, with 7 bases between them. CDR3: CASSSFVSYEQYF. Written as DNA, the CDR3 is TGTGCCAGTAGTAGCTTCGTCTCCTACGAGCAGTACTTC.

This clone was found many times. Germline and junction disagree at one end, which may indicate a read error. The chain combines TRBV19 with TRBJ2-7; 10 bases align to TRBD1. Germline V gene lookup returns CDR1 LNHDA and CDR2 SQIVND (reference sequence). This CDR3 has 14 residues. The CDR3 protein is CASRRQGASHEQYF. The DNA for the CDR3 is TGTGCCAGTAGGCGACAGGGGGCCTCCCACGAGCAGTACTTC.

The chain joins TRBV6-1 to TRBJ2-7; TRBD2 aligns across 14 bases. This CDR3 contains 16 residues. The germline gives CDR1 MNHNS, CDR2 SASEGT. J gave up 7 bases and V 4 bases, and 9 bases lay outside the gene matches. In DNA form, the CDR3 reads TGTGCCAGCAGTGGAGGGGGACTAGCGGGAGCACGGGAGCAGTACTTC. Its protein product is CASSGGGLAGAREQYF.

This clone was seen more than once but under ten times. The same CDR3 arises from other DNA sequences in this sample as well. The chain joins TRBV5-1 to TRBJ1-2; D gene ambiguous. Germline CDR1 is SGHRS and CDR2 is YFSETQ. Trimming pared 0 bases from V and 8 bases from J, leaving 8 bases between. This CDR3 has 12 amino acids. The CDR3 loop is CASSLDGKGYTF. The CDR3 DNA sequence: TGCGCCAGCAGCTTGGATGGGAAAGGCTACACCTTC.

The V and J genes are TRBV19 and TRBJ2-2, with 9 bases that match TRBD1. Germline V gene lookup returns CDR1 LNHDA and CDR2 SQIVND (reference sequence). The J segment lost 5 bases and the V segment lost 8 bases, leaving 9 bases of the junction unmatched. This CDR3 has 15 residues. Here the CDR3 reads CASGTGQGITGELFF. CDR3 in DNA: TGTGCCAGTGGGACAGGGCAGGGTATTACCGGGGAGCTGTTTTTT.

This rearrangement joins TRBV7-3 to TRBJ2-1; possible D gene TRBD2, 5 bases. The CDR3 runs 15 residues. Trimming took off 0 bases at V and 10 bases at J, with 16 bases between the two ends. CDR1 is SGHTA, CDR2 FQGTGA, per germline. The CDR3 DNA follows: TGTGCCAGCAGCTTAACGCGTGGTGGTGGAGGAGAGCAGTTCTTC. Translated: CASSLTRGGGGEQFF.

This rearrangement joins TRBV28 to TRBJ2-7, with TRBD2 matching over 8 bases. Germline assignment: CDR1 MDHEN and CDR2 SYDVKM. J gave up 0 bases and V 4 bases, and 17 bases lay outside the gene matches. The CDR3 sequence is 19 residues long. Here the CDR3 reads CASSSPGGALSKNSYEQYF. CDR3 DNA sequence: TGTGCCAGCAGTTCCCCGGGAGGGGCACTCAGTAAAAACTCCTACGAGCAGTACTTC.

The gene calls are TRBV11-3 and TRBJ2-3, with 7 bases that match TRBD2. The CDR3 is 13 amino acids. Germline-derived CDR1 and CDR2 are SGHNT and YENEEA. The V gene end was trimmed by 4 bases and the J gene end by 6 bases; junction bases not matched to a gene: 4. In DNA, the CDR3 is TGTGCCAGCAGCTCCCTAGCGGAGGATACGCAGTATTTT. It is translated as CASSSLAEDTQYF.

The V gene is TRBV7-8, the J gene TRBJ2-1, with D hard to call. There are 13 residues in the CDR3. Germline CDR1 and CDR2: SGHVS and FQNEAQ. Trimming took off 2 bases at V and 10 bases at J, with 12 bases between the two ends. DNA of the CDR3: TGTGCCAGCAGCTTATATGGCAGTCCAGAGCAGTTCTTC. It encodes CASSLYGSPEQFF.

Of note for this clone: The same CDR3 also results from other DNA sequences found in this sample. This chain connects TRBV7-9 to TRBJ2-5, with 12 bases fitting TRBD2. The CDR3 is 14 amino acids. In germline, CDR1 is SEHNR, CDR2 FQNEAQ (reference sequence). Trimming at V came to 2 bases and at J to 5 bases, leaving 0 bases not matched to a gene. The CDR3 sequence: CASSLLAGGETQYF. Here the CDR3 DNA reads TGTGCCAGCAGCTTACTAGCGGGAGGGGAGACCCAGTACTTC.

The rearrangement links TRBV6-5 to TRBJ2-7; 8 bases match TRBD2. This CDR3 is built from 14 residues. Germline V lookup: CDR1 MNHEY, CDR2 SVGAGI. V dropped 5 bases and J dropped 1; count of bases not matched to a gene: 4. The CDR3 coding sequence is TGTGCCAGCAGTCACGGACTAGCTTCCTACGAGCAGTACTTC. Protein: CASSHGLASYEQYF.